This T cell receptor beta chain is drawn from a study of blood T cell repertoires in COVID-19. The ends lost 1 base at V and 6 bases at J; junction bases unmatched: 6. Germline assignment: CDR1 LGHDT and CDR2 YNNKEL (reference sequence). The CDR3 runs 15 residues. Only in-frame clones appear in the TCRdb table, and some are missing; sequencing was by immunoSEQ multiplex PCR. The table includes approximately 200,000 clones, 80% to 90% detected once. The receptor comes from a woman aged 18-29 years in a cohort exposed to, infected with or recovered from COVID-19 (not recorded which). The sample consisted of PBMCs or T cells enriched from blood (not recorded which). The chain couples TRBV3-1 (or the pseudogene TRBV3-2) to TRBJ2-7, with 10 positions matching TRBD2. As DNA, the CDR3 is TGTGCCAGCAGCCAAGCGCTAGCGGGAGTAGCCGAGCAGTACTTC. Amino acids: CASSQALAGVAEQYF.